This T cell receptor beta chain comes out of a study of early T cells in non-severe SARS-CoV-2 infection. Notes on this clonotype: What it recognizes is unknown.

Individual cDNA molecules received unique molecular identifiers. TCRdb called the 5' RACE reads again in MiXCR, with one record for every CDR3 protein. Found here are around 70,000 distinct CDR3 sequences, 10% to 15% of them singletons; the top ten hold about 1.7%. General study findings and limits: Missing private and CD4 specificities, VDJdb matching favored anti-spike CD8 responses.

Germline CDR1 MNHNY, CDR2 SVGAGI (reference sequence). With 6 bases removed from V and 4 bases from J, the gap between germline ends came to 29 bases. There are 19 residues in the CDR3. V is TRBV6-6 and J is TRBJ2-3; TRBD1 is a possible D gene (6 bases). Sequences were obtained from whole blood. This TCR was sampled from an adult who was a healthcare worker with PCR-confirmed SARS-CoV-2 infection or an uninfected control (not recorded which). The CDR3 region is CASSPDPIRGRGNADTQYF. Here the CDR3 DNA reads TGTGCCAGCAGCCCGGACCCCATACGCGGAAGGGGGAATGCAGATACGCAGTATTTT.